This T cell receptor beta chain was found in a study of blood T cells in healthy people across ages. Study as a whole: When template switching was applied, about one barcoded beta molecule was captured per two T cells.

Findings and limits, study-wide: More naive CD4+ cells and higher diversity marked long-lived donors relative to aged donors.

Using a J-beta primer mix together with a sample-barcoded 5' primer, a second PCR was run for roughly 7 to 11 cycles. Each CDR3 protein gets one entry after TCRdb re-called the 5' RACE reads with MiXCR. The sample has fewer than 650,000 distinct CDR3 sequences; roughly a quarter are singletons. V trimming: 10 bases; J trimming: 7 bases; junction bases outside the gene matches: 2. This CDR3 region has 11 residues. Germline V lookup: CDR1 MNHEY, CDR2 SVGAGI. Each individual donor underwent a draw of approximately 10 milliliters of peripheral blood. Concerning this clonotype: Its antigen is not known.

The sample was also linked to a second study, of T cells of mothers and their children. Turning to that study: Reads obtained per mother exceeded 9.5 million TCR beta CDR3 reads, with several million obtained per child.

Sequencing was done on a sample of blood. V and J are TRBV6-5 and TRBJ2-1; 9 positions agree with TRBD1. The clonotype was recovered from a boy younger than 10 in good health. CDR3 in amino acids: CATDRGNEQFF. CDR3 nucleotide sequence: TGTGCCACGGACAGGGGAAATGAGCAGTTCTTC.